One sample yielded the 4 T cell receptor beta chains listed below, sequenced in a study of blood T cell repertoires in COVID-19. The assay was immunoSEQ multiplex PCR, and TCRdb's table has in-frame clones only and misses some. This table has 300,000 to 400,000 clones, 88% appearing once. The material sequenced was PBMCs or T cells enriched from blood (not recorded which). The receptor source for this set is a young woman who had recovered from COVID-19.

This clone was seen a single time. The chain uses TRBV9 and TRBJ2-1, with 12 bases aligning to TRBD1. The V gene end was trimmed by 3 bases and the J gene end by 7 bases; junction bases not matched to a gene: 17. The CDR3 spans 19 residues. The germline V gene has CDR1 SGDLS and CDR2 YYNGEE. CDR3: CASSDKTFSGTGGRNEQFF. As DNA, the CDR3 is TGTGCCAGCAGCGACAAAACATTCTCCGGGACAGGGGGCCGAAATGAGCAGTTCTTC.

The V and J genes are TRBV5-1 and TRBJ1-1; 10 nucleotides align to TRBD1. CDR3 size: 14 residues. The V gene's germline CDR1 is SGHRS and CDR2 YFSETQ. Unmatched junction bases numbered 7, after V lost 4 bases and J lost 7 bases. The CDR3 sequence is CASSVGTGASEAFF. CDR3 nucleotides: TGCGCCAGCAGCGTCGGGACAGGGGCCAGTGAAGCTTTCTTT.

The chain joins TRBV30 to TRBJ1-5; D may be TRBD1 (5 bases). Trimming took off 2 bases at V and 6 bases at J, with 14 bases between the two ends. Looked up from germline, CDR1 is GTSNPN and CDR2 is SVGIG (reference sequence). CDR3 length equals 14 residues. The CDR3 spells CAWSQGLAGQPQHF. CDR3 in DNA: TGTGCCTGGAGTCAGGGACTCGCGGGTCAGCCCCAGCATTTT. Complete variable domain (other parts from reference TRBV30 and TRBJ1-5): SQTIHQWPATLVQPVGSPLSLECTVEGTSNPNLYWYRQAAGRGLQLLFYSVGIGQISSEVPQNLSASRPQDRQFILSSKKLLLSDSGFYLCAWSQGLAGQPQHFGDGTRLSIL.

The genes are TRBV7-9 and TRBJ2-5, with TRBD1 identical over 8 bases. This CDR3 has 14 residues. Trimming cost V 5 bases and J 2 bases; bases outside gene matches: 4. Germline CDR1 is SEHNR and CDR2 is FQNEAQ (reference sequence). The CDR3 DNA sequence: TGTGCCAGCAGCCCGGGACAGGTTCAAGAGACCCAGTACTTC. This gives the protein CASSPGQVQETQYF.